What follows are 14 T cell receptor beta chains derived from one specimen sequenced in a study of blood T cell repertoires in COVID-19. Assay: immunoSEQ multiplex PCR; the TCRdb copy retains only in-frame clones and omits some. Here the sample spans 90,000 to 120,000 clones, 70% to 90% being singletons. The specimen was peripheral blood. All receptors derive from a man in his forties with active or convalescent COVID-19.

The chain joins TRBV10-3 to TRBJ2-7, with 8 bases lining up with TRBD1. Looked up from germline, CDR1 is ENHRY and CDR2 is SYGVKD. After removal of 6 bases from V and 0 bases from J, the junction contained 4 bases not matched to a gene. The CDR3 runs to 14 residues. CDR3 protein: CAIRRDRSSYEQYF. The CDR3 nucleotides are TGTGCCATCAGACGGGACAGGAGCTCCTACGAGCAGTACTTC.

The rearrangement links TRBV30 to TRBJ1-2, with 7 bases that match TRBD1. V lost 0 bases, J lost 7 bases, and 8 bases stayed unmatched. The CDR3 spans 14 residues. Germline values: CDR1 GTSNPN, CDR2 SVGIG (reference sequence). The CDR3 protein is CAWSVGGGGIGYTF. CDR3 in DNA: TGTGCCTGGAGTGTAGGAGGGGGCGGGATTGGCTACACCTTC. Complete variable domain (other parts from reference TRBV30 and TRBJ1-2): SQTIHQWPATLVQPVGSPLSLECTVEGTSNPNLYWYRQAAGRGLQLLFYSVGIGQISSEVPQNLSASRPQDRQFILSSKKLLLSDSGFYLCAWSVGGGGIGYTFGSGTRLTVV.

A single count supports this clone. The J gene is TRBJ1-1, the V gene TRBV9; 7 bases are a match to TRBD1. The junction had 5 bases not matched to a gene; V was cut back by 2 bases and J by 1 base. Per germline, CDR1 SGDLS and CDR2 YYNGEE. This CDR3 region has 15 residues. The CDR3 sequence is CASSVGWTGNTEAFF. CDR3 coding DNA: TGTGCCAGCAGCGTTGGCTGGACAGGGAACACTGAAGCTTTCTTT.

J is TRBJ2-1 and V is TRBV9; D perhaps matches TRBD1 (6 bases). This CDR3 spans 16 amino acids. V was pared by 0 bases and J by 4 bases, with 14 bases between. In germline, CDR1 is SGDLS, CDR2 YYNGEE. The CDR3 DNA reads TGTGCCAGCAGCGTAGTGGGGGCAGGGGCTTACAATGAGCAGTTCTTC. Protein: CASSVVGAGAYNEQFF.

J is TRBJ1-1 and V is TRBV30; D remains ambiguous. The CDR3 contains 11 residues. The V gene's germline CDR1 is GTSNPN and CDR2 SVGIG (reference sequence). CDR3 nucleotide sequence: TGTGGTTACTTCATGAACACTGAAGCTTTCTTT. Translation gives CGYFMNTEAFF.

The chain is built from TRBV18 and TRBJ2-7; weak D call: TRBD1 (6 bases). Trimming stripped 4 bases from V and 2 bases from J, with 9 bases between. The CDR3 has 13 amino acids. From germline, CDR1 is KGHSH and CDR2 LQKENI. The CDR3 here is CASSQQGTYEQYF. The CDR3 DNA sequence: TGTGCCAGCTCACAACAGGGAACCTACGAGCAGTACTTC.

This clone was observed a single time. The CDR3 sequence: CASSLSRDRGAEKLFF. The CDR3 region has the DNA TGTGCCAGCTCACTCTCCCGGGACAGGGGTGCAGAAAAACTGTTTTTT. The chain uses TRBV18 and TRBJ1-4, with 10 bases matching TRBD1. Per the germline V gene, CDR1 is KGHSH and CDR2 is LQKENI. There are 16 residues in the CDR3. J gave up 8 bases and V 4 bases, and 10 bases lay outside the gene matches.

This chain joins TRBV7-2 and TRBJ2-2; TRBD2 might be the D (5 bases). V lost 5 bases, J lost 7 bases, and 20 bases lay in between. The germline CDR1 and CDR2 sequences are SGHTA and FQGNSA. There are 16 residues in the CDR3. The CDR3 reads CASSPSGTSAGGELFF. The DNA of the CDR3 is TGTGCCAGCAGCCCCAGCGGAACGAGTGCGGGCGGGGAGCTGTTTTTT. Full variable domain (outside the CDR3, taken from reference TRBV7-2 and TRBJ2-2): GAGVSQSPSNKVTEKGKDVELRCDPISGHTALYWYRQSLGQGLEFLIYFQGNSAPDKSGLPSDRFSAERTGGSVSTLTIQRTQQEDSAVYLCASSPSGTSAGGELFFGEGSRLTVL.

The J gene is TRBJ2-2, the V gene TRBV19; TRBD1 might be the D (5 bases). The germline gives CDR1 LNHDA, CDR2 SQIVND (reference sequence). Deletions cut 4 bases from V and 5 bases from J, with 14 bases between. This CDR3 spans 15 amino acids. CDR3 nucleotide sequence: TGTGCCAGTAGTAAGGCCAATCAGGGTACCGGGGAGCTGTTTTTT. Protein sequence: CASSKANQGTGELFF.

The CDR3 region is CASSLRRDISEAFF. CDR3 DNA sequence: TGTGCCAGCAGTCTACGCCGGGACATCTCCGAAGCTTTCTTT. The genes are TRBV6-6 and TRBJ1-1; possibly TRBD1 for D (6 bases). The V gene lost 5 bases and the J gene lost 8 bases, with 18 bases spanning the gap. The CDR3 is 14 amino acids. Germline V CDR1 and CDR2: MNHNY, SVGAGI (reference sequence).

In its sample, this clone was seen a few times. The chain recombines TRBV7-2 with TRBJ1-5, with a possible D match to TRBD1 (5 bases). Germline CDR1 SGHTA, CDR2 FQGNSA. Trimming shortened V by 3 bases and J by 2 bases, and 5 bases separated the two germline ends. The CDR3 extends over 13 amino acids. The CDR3 here is CASSFRGNQPQHF. The CDR3 DNA follows: TGTGCCAGCAGCTTCAGGGGCAATCAGCCCCAGCATTTT.

The rearrangement links TRBV19 to TRBJ1-5, with a weak D call TRBD1 (6 bases). The CDR3 spans 15 residues. V lost 10 bases and J lost 0, with 16 bases in between. Germline CDR1 LNHDA, CDR2 SQIVND (reference sequence). The DNA for the CDR3 is TGTGCCACCGGAGGGGGGGACCATAGCAATCAGCCCCAGCATTTT. Protein product: CATGGGDHSNQPQHF.

CDR3 protein: CASSYSGTGTDTQYF. CDR3 bases: TGTGCCAGCAGTTACTCAGGGACAGGGACAGATACGCAGTATTTT. The chain joins TRBV6-5 to TRBJ2-3, with TRBD1 matching 9 bases. The germline CDR1 and CDR2 sequences are MNHEY and SVGAGI. The CDR3 has 15 amino acids. V gave up 0 bases and J gave up 3 bases; unmatched junction bases: 1.

CDR3 loop: CASTRGGTPGNTIYF. CDR3 in DNA: TGTGCCAGCACCCGAGGGGGTACCCCTGGAAACACCATATATTTT. The chain uses TRBV2 and TRBJ1-3; perhaps TRBD1 as D (6 bases). The CDR3 runs to 15 residues. Germline CDR1 SNHLY, CDR2 FYNNEI. V lost 7 bases to trimming and J lost 2 bases, with 15 bases between them.